Included here is one TCR beta chain sequence, with context. One junction end does not reproduce the germline sequence, and a read error may be involved. These data come from a study of blood T cell repertoires in COVID-19. Data came from immunoSEQ multiplex PCR; TCRdb stores just in-frame clones and leaves some out. The table lists over 120,000 clones, about 82% of them singletons. This CDR3 has 16 residues. Germline V gene data show CDR1 as SGHRS and CDR2 as YFSETQ. What was sequenced was peripheral blood. This sequence joins TRBV5-1 and TRBJ1-6; 7 bases map to TRBD1. This TCR derives from a woman aged 80 or over with active or convalescent COVID-19. The CDR3 DNA sequence: TGCGCCAGCACTCCCGAGGGACAGTCCTTTAATTCACCCCTCCACTTT. Translation gives CASTPEGQSFNSPLHF.